This record covers a single TCR beta chain. The CDR3 extends over 13 amino acids. Per the germline V gene, CDR1 is SGHTA and CDR2 is FQGNSA. V was clipped by 5 bases and J by 4 bases, with 11 bases between them. The data derive from a study of blood T cell repertoires in COVID-19. The wider study: COVID-19 samples, acute and convalescent, were from the United States, Italy and Spain. T cells, B-cell-depleted T cells, or PBMCs provided the cDNA or gDNA that served as material.

As handled by the study authors: Nucleated cell number was recorded as an estimate derived from reference gene primer amplification. Repertoires were generated with immunoSEQ multiplex PCR, while TCRdb's copy carries only in-frame clones and drops some. Clone size and V and J calls were adopted from that table, with D and trimming inferred from the DNA. The sample lists 250,000 to 300,000 clones; around 87% were seen once. The TCR was taken from a woman aged 50 to 60 who had recovered from COVID-19. The V gene is TRBV7-2, the J gene TRBJ1-2; the D is unclear. Sequences were obtained from peripheral blood. The CDR3 sequence is CASSPQRGYGYTF. CDR3 in DNA: TGTGCCAGCAGCCCCCAGCGGGGCTATGGCTACACCTTC.